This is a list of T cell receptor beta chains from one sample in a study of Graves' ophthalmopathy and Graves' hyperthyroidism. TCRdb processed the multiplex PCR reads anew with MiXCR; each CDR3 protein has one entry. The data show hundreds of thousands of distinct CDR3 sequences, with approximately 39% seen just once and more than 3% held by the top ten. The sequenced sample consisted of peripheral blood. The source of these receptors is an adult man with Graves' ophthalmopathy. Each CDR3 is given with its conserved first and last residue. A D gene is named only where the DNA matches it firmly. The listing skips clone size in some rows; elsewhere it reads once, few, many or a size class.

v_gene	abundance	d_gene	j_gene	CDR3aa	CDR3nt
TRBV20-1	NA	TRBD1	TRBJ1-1	CSGRGYTEAFF	TGCAGCGGCAGGGGGTACACTGAAGCTTTCTTT
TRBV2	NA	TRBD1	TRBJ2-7	CASRRDRPNEQYF	TGTGCCAGCAGGCGGGACAGGCCGAATGAGCAGTACTTC
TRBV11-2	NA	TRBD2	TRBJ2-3	CASSFSSGGKDTQYF	TGTGCCAGCAGCTTTTCTAGCGGGGGTAAGGATACGCAGTATTTT
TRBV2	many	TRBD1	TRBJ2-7	CASSEGQALYEQYF	TGTGCCAGCAGTGAGGGACAGGCACTCTACGAGCAGTACTTC
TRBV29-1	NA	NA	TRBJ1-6	CSVEGGENSPLHF	TGCAGCGTTGAAGGAGGGGAGAATTCACCCCTCCACTTT
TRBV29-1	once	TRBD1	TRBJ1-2	CSPGQDYGYTF	TGCAGCCCCGGACAGGACTATGGCTACACCTTC
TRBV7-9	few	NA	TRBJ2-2	CASSLAQGQRRDTGELFF	TGTGCCAGCAGCTTAGCGCAGGGCCAGCGGAGAGACACCGGGGAGCTGTTTTTT
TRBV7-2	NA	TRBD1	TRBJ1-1	CANSLGGSEAFF	TGTGCCAACAGCTTAGGGGGCTCTGAAGCTTTCTTT
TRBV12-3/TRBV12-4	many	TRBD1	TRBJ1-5	CASSPGQGTSINQPQHF	TGTGCCAGCAGTCCGGGACAGGGCACGTCGATCAATCAGCCCCAGCATTTT
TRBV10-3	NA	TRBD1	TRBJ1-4	CAIRGQDDTEKLFF	TGTGCCATCAGGGGACAGGACGACACTGAAAAACTGTTTTTT
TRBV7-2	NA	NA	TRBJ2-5	CASSLAGLGLTRETQYF	TGTGCCAGCAGCTTAGCGGGATTAGGACTTACGAGAGAGACCCAGTACTTC
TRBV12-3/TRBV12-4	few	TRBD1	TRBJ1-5	CASSRGQGRHQPQHF	TGTGCCAGCAGCAGAGGACAGGGCAGGCATCAGCCCCAGCATTTT
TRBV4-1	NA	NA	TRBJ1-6	CASSQDVRGYNSPLHF	TGCGCCAGCAGCCAAGATGTCCGGGGGTATAATTCACCCCTCCACTTT
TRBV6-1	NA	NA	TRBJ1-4	CASSEGQRTATNEKLFF	TGTGCCAGCAGTGAAGGGCAGCGAACTGCAACTAATGAAAAACTGTTTTTT